This T cell receptor (beta chain) was sequenced during a study of shared clonotypes between healthy human individuals. CDR3 length equals 13 residues. V was trimmed by 1 base and J by 5 bases, leaving 5 bases between them. The V gene's germline CDR1 is SEHNR and CDR2 FQNEAQ (reference sequence). General study findings and limits: Compared with clonotypes that all four donors shared, non-shared clonotypes had lower generation probabilities.

Assay runs were performed at deep level. An approximately 210 ng quantity of DNA, roughly 30,000 T cell genomes, went into the sorted-subset replicate PCRs. Profiling relied on immunoSEQ multiplex PCR, and the TCRdb table lists in-frame clones only, not all of them. The sample consists of roughly 500,000 clones, 90% to 96% of them appearing once. Notes on this clone: Its antigen is not identified.

The clonotype originates from a woman in her 30s in good health. V usage is TRBV7-9 and J usage is TRBJ1-4; D is ambiguous. The sequenced sample consisted of naive CD4+ T cells sorted from blood. Documented subset: CD45RA+ positively selected. The CDR3 here is CASSLELNEKLFF. Written as DNA, the CDR3 is TGTGCCAGCAGCTTAGAGCTAAATGAAAAACTGTTTTTT.